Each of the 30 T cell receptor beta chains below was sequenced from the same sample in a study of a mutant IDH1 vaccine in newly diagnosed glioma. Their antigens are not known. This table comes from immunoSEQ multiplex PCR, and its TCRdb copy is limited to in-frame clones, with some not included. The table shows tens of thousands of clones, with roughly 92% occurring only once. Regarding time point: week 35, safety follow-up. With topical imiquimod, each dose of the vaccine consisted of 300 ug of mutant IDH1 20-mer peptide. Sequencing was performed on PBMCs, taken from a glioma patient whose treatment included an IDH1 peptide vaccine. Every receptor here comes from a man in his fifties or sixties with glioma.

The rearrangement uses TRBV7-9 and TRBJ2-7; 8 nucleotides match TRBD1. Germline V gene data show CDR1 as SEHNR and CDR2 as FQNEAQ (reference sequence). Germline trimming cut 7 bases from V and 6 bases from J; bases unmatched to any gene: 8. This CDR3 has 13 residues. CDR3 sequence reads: CASTWTGIGEQYF. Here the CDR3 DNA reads TGTGCCAGCACCTGGACAGGGATTGGCGAGCAGTACTTC.

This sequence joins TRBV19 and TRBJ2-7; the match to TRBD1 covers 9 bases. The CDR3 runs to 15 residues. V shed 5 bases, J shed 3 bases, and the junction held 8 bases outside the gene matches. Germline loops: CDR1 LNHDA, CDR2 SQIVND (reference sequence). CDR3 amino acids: CASSSVGQGNYEQYF. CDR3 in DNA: TGTGCCAGTAGTTCAGTAGGACAGGGGAACTACGAGCAGTACTTC.

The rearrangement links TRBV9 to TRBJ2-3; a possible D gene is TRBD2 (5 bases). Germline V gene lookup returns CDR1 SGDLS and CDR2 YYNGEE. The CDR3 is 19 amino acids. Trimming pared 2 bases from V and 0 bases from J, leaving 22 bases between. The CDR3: CASSVSAGMGRTSTDTQYF. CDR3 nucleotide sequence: TGTGCCAGCAGCGTCTCGGCAGGTATGGGGAGAACTAGCACAGATACGCAGTATTTT.

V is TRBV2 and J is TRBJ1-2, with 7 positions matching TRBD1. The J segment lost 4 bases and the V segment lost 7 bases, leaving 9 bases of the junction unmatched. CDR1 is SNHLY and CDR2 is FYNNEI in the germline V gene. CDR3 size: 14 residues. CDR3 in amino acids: CASTVEGAGYGYTF. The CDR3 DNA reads TGTGCCAGCACCGTCGAGGGGGCAGGCTATGGCTACACCTTC.

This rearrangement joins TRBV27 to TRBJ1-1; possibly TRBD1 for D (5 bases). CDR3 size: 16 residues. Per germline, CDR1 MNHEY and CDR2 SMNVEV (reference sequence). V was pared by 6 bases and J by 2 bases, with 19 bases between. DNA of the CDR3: TGTGCCAGCAGCCAAGGCTCCACCGGGACCAACACTGAAGCTTTCTTT. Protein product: CASSQGSTGTNTEAFF.

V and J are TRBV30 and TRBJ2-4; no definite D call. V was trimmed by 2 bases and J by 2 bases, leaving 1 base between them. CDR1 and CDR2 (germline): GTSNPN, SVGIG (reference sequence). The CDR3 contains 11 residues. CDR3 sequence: CAWSSKNIQYF. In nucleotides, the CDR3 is TGTGCCTGGAGTTCCAAAAACATTCAGTACTTC.

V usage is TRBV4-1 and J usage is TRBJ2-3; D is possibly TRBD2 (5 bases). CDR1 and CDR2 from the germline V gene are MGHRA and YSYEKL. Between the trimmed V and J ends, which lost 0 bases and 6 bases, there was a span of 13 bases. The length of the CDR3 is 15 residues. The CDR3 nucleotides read TGCGCCAGCAGCCAAGATTTGGCCCGCGGGGATACGCAGTATTTT. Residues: CASSQDLARGDTQYF.

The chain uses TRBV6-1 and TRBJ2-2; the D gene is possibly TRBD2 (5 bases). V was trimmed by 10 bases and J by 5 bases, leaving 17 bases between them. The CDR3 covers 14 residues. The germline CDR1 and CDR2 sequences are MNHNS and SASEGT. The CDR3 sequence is CATGDLVGTGELFF. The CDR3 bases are TGTGCCACCGGGGATTTGGTGGGAACCGGGGAGCTGTTTTTT.

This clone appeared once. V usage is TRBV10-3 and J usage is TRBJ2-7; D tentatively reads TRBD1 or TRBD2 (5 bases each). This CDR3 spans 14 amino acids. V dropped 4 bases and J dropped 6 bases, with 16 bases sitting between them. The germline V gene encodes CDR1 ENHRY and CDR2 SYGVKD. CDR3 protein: CAISVGDARLEQYF. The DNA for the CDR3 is TGTGCCATCAGTGTGGGGGACGCACGGCTCGAGCAGTACTTC.

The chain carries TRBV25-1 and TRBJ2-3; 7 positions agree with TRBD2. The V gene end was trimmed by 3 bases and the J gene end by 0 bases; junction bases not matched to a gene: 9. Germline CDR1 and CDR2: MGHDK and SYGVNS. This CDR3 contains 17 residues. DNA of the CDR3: TGTGCCAGCAGTGAGGGGAGGGGTGTCATTAGCACAGATACGCAGTATTTT. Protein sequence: CASSEGRGVISTDTQYF.

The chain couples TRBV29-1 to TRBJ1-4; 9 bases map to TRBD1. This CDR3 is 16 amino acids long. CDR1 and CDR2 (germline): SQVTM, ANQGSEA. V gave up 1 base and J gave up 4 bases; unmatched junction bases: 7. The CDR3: CSVEAPHRGHNEKLFF. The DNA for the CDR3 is TGCAGCGTTGAAGCCCCTCACAGGGGGCATAATGAAAAACTGTTTTTT.

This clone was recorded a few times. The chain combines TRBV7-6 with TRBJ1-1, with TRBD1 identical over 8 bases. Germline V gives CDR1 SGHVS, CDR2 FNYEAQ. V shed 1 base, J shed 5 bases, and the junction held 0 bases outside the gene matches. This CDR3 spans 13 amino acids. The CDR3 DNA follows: TGTGCCAGCAGCTTAGACAGGGGGACTGAAGCTTTCTTT. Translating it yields CASSLDRGTEAFF.

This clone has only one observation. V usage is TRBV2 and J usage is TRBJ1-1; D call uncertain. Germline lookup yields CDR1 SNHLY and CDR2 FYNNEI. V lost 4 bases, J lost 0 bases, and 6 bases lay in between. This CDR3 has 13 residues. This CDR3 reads CASSGQLNTEAFF. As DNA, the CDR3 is TGTGCCAGCAGTGGCCAGTTGAACACTGAAGCTTTCTTT.

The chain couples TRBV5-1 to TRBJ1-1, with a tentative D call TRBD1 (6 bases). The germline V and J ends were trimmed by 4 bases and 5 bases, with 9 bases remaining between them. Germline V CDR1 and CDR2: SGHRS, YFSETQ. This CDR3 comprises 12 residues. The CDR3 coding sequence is TGCGCCAGCAGCATCAGGGGAACTGAAGCTTTCTTT. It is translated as CASSIRGTEAFF.

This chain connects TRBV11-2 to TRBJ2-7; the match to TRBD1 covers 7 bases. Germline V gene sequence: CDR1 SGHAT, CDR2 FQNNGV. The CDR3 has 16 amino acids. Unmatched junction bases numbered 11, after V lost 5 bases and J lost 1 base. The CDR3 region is CASSPIVGTASYEQYF. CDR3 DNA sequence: TGTGCCAGCAGCCCGATTGTGGGGACAGCATCCTACGAGCAGTACTTC.

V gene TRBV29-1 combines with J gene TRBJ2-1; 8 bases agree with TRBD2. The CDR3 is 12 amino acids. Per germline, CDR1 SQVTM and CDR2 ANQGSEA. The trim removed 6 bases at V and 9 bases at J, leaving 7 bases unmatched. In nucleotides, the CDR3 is TGCAGCGTCCCGGGGGGGCCTTCTGAGCAGTTCTTC. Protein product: CSVPGGPSEQFF.

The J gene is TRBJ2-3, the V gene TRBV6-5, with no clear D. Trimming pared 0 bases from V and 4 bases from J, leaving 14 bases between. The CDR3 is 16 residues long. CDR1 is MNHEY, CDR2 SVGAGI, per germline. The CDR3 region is CASSYSRIIGPDTQYF. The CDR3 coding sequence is TGTGCCAGCAGTTACTCACGAATAATCGGGCCAGATACGCAGTATTTT.

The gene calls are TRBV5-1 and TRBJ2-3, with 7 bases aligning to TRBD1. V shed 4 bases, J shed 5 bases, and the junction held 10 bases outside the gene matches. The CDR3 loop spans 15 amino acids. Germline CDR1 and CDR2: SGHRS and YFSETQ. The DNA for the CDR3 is TGCGCCAGCAGCCTTGCCGGGACAGCCAAAGATACGCAGTATTTT. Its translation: CASSLAGTAKDTQYF.

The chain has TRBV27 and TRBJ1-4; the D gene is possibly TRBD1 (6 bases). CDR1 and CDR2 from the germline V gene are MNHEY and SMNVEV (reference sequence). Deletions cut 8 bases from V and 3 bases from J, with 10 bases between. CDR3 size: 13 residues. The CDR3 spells CASPGAANEKLFF. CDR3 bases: TGTGCCAGCCCGGGGGCGGCTAATGAAAAACTGTTTTTT.

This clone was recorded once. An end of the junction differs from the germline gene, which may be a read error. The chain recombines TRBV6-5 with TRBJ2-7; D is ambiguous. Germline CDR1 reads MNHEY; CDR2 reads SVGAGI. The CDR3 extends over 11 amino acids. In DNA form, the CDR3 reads TGTGCCAGCAGTCACTCACTCGAGCAGTACTTC. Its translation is CASSHSLEQYF.

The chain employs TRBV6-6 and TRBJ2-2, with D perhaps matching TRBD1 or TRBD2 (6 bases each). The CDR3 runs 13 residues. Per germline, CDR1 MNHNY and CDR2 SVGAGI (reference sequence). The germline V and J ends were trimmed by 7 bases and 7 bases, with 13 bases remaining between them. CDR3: CASTGGRIGELFF. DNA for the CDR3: TGTGCCAGCACTGGGGGGCGCATCGGGGAGCTGTTTTTT.

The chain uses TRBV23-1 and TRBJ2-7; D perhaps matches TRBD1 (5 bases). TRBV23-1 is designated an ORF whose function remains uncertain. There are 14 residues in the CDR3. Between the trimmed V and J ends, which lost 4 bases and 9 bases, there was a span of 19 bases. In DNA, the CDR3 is TGCGCCAGCAGTCTGGAACACGACCCCCAGGGGCAGTACTTC. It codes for CASSLEHDPQGQYF.

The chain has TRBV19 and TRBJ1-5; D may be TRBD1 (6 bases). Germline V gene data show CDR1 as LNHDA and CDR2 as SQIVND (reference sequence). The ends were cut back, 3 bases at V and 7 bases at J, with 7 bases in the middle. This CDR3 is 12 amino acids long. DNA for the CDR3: TGTGCCAGTAGTATTAGGGGGCAGCCCCAGCATTTT. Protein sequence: CASSIRGQPQHF.

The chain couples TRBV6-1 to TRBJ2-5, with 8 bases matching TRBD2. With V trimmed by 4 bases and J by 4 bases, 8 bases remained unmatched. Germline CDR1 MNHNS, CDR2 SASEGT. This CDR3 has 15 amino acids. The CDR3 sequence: CASSAGTSHRETQYF. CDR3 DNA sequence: TGTGCCAGCAGTGCCGGGACTAGTCACCGAGAGACCCAGTACTTC.

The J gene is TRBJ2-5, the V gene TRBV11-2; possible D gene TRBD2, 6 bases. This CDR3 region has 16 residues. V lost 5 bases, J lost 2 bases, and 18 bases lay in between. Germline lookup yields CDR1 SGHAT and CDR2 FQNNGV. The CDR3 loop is CASSKGQIADQETQYF. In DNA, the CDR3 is TGTGCCAGCAGCAAAGGCCAGATAGCGGATCAAGAGACCCAGTACTTC.

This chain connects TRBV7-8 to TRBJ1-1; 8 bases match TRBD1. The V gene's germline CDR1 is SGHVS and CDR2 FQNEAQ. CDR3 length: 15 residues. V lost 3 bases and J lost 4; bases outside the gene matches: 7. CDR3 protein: CASSFIDRGGTEAFF. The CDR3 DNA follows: TGTGCCAGCAGCTTCATAGACAGGGGCGGCACTGAAGCTTTCTTT.

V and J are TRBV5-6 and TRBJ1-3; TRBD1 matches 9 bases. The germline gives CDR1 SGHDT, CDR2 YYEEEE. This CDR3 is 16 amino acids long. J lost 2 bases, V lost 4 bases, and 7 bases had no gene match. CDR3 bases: TGTGCCAGCAGCGTGACAGGGGGTACAACTGGAAACACCATATATTTT. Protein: CASSVTGGTTGNTIYF.

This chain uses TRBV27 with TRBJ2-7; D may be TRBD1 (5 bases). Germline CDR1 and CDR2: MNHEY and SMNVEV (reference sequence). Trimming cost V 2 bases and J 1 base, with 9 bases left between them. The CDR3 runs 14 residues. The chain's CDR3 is CASSLGAGSYEQYF. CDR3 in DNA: TGTGCCAGCAGTTTAGGGGCAGGGTCCTACGAGCAGTACTTC.

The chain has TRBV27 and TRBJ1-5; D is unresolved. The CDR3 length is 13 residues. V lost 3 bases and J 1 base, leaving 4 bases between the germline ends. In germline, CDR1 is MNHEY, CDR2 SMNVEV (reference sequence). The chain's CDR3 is CASSFMSNQPQHF. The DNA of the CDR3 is TGTGCCAGCAGTTTTATGAGCAATCAGCCCCAGCATTTT.

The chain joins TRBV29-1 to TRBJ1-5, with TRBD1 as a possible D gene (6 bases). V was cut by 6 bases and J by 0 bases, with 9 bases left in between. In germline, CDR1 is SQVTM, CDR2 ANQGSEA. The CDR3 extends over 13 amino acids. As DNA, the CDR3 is TGCAGCGTCCTACAGGGTAGCAATCAGCCCCAGCATTTT. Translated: CSVLQGSNQPQHF.